Following are 8 T cell receptor beta chains from one sample sequenced in a study of cytomegalovirus exposure and HLA in healthy donors. Use of 60 Vbeta and 13 Jbeta primers characterized the PCR. The assay was immunoSEQ multiplex PCR, and TCRdb's table has in-frame clones only and misses some. The top ten hold around 1.6% of the sample, which has some 190,000 clones, roughly 80% seen once. Material: PBMCs. These receptors were collected from a woman aged 18-29 years in good health and CMV-seronegative.

The chain combines TRBV9 with TRBJ2-2; perhaps TRBD1 as D (6 bases). The V gene's germline CDR1 is SGDLS and CDR2 YYNGEE. CDR3 length equals 16 residues. Deletions cut 0 bases from V and 4 bases from J, with 13 bases between. The DNA for the CDR3 is TGTGCCAGCAGCGTAGTCACAGGGCAACCCACCGGGGAGCTGTTTTTT. Translation gives CASSVVTGQPTGELFF. The variable domain in full, completed from reference TRBV9 and TRBJ2-2, reads DSGVTQTPKHLITATGQRVTLRCSPRSGDLSVYWYQQSLDQGLQFLIQYYNGEERAKGNILERFSAQQFPDLHSELNLSSLELGDSALYFCASSVVTGQPTGELFFGEGSRLTVL.

CDR3 coding DNA: TGTGCCAGCAGCTTAGGCCGAGCGGGGGCCGAAGATACGCAGTATTTT. It translates to CASSLGRAGAEDTQYF. This chain joins TRBV7-8 and TRBJ2-3, with 8 bases lining up with TRBD2. The length of the CDR3 is 16 residues. Trimming at V came to 1 base and at J to 5 bases, leaving 8 bases not matched to a gene. The germline V gene encodes CDR1 SGHVS and CDR2 FQNEAQ.

V is TRBV6-1 and J is TRBJ1-5; D not certain. Germline CDR1 and CDR2: MNHNS and SASEGT. Trimming took 7 bases from V and 4 from J, leaving 11 bases between them. The CDR3 spans 13 residues. CDR3 DNA sequence: TGTGCCAGCATGAGGGCAGTAAATCAGCCCCAGCATTTT. This sequence encodes CASMRAVNQPQHF.

The chain has TRBV28 and TRBJ1-3; D gene uncertain. The ends were cut back, 3 bases at V and 1 base at J, with 10 bases in the middle. CDR1 MDHEN and CDR2 SYDVKM come from the germline V gene. CDR3 length: 15 residues. CDR3 bases: TGTGCCAGCAGTTTTCCAGGTCGGTCTGGAAACACCATATATTTT. Its protein product is CASSFPGRSGNTIYF.

The chain recombines TRBV28 with TRBJ2-3; D gene uncertain. This CDR3 comprises 15 residues. Germline CDR1 is MDHEN and CDR2 is SYDVKM. V was pared by 2 bases and J by 4 bases, with 13 bases between. CDR3 in amino acids: CASSLITAYSDTQYF. In DNA, the CDR3 is TGTGCCAGCAGTTTAATCACAGCTTATTCAGATACGCAGTATTTT.

The rearrangement uses TRBV5-6 and TRBJ2-2; D is undetermined. V lost 0 bases, J lost 1 base, and 4 bases lay in between. This CDR3 contains 14 residues. Looked up from germline, CDR1 is SGHDT and CDR2 is YYEEEE. The CDR3 sequence: CASSLERNTGELFF. DNA of the CDR3: TGTGCCAGCAGCTTGGAGCGGAACACCGGGGAGCTGTTTTTT.

This sequence joins TRBV19 and TRBJ2-6, with D perhaps TRBD1 (6 bases). There are 16 residues in the CDR3. Trimming cost V 6 bases and J 0 bases, with 12 bases left between them. CDR1 and CDR2 (germline): LNHDA, SQIVND (reference sequence). The CDR3 DNA reads as TGTGCCAGTAGAAGGACAGTGGACTCTGGGGCCAACGTCCTGACTTTC. Amino acid sequence: CASRRTVDSGANVLTF.

The chain has TRBV18 and TRBJ2-7, with a possible D match to TRBD2 (5 bases). This CDR3 has 12 residues. Looked up from germline, CDR1 is KGHSH and CDR2 is LQKENI. Trimming took 3 bases from V and 5 from J, leaving 8 bases between them. CDR3 nucleotides: TGTGCCAGCTCACCTGGGAGTGACGAGCAGTACTTC. This sequence encodes CASSPGSDEQYF.